Following are 22 T cell receptor beta chains from one sample sequenced in a study of chemoradiotherapy in HPV16-positive cancers. Data came from immunoSEQ multiplex PCR; TCRdb stores just in-frame clones and leaves some out. The sample consists of roughly 28,000 clones, about 90% of them appearing once. This specimen consisted of blood, obtained from a patient who underwent chemoradiotherapy. The receptor set was obtained from a human donor with HPV-associated anogenital cancer.

The genes are TRBV6-6 and TRBJ1-4, with D maybe TRBD1 (5 bases). The CDR3 contains 14 residues. V was trimmed by 3 bases and J by 8 bases, leaving 13 bases between them. Germline CDR1 is MNHNY and CDR2 is SVGAGI (reference sequence). This chain's CDR3 is CASSYSQASEKLFF. The CDR3, as DNA: TGTGCCAGCAGTTATTCACAGGCTTCAGAAAAACTGTTTTTT.

The CDR3 DNA is TGCAGCGTCAGGGTTAATTGGAATACTGAAGCTTTCTTT. Residues: CSVRVNWNTEAFF. The V call is TRBV29-1, the J call TRBJ1-1; the D gene is possibly TRBD1 (5 bases). This CDR3 spans 13 amino acids. Trimming stripped 6 bases from V and 5 bases from J, with 16 bases between. In germline, CDR1 is SQVTM, CDR2 ANQGSEA.

The sample holds one count of this clone. The J gene is TRBJ2-7, the V gene TRBV6-5; maybe TRBD1 (6 bases). The CDR3 runs 14 residues. The germline gives CDR1 MNHEY, CDR2 SVGAGI. V was pared by 5 bases and J by 7 bases, with 18 bases between. CDR3: CASSRSRDIFEQYF. DNA of the CDR3: TGTGCCAGCAGTAGATCCCGGGACATTTTTGAGCAGTACTTC.

The chain carries TRBV5-5 and TRBJ2-7, with D maybe TRBD2 (5 bases). CDR1 and CDR2 (germline): SGHKS, YYEKEE (reference sequence). V dropped 0 bases and J dropped 1 base, with 14 bases sitting between them. The CDR3 is 16 residues long. CDR3 nucleotides: TGTGCCAGCAGCTTGGCAGGTAGCGTACTGTCCTACGAGCAGTACTTC. This sequence encodes CASSLAGSVLSYEQYF.

This clone was seen once. The chain joins TRBV11-3 to TRBJ2-1; no firm D call. V was cut by 1 base and J by 9 bases, with 13 bases left in between. The germline V gene encodes CDR1 SGHNT and CDR2 YENEEA. The CDR3 has 14 amino acids. CDR3 sequence reads: CASSLGRGVGEQFF. CDR3 DNA sequence: TGTGCCAGCAGCTTAGGGCGAGGTGTTGGTGAGCAGTTCTTC.

The rearrangement links TRBV5-4 to TRBJ2-1; maybe TRBD2 (7 bases). The CDR3 has 16 residues. CDR1 is SGHNT, CDR2 YYREEE, per germline (reference sequence). The V gene lost 6 bases and the J gene lost 0 bases, with 16 bases spanning the gap. This chain's CDR3 is CASKTGGPDSYNEQFF. In DNA form, the CDR3 reads TGTGCCAGCAAAACCGGGGGGCCCGACTCCTACAATGAGCAGTTCTTC. The full variable domain, rest sourced from reference TRBV5-4 and TRBJ2-1, is ETGVTQSPTHLIKTRGQQVTLRCSSQSGHNTVSWYQQALGQGPQFIFQYYREEENGRGNFPPRFSGLQFPNYSSELNVNALELDDSALYLCASKTGGPDSYNEQFFGPGTRLTVL.

This clone was found once. The chain has TRBV14 and TRBJ2-1; no definite D call. Germline-derived CDR1 and CDR2 are SGHDN and FVKESK. There are 12 residues in the CDR3. Trimming took off 1 base at V and 7 bases at J, with 5 bases between the two ends. The CDR3 nucleotides are TGTGCCAGCAGCCAAGTAGGGAATGAGCAGTTCTTC. This translates into CASSQVGNEQFF.

The V call is TRBV11-1, the J call TRBJ2-3; 8 bases are a match to TRBD2. Germline CDR1 is SGHAT and CDR2 is FQDESV (reference sequence). The V and J ends lost 0 bases and 2 bases, in that order; junction bases with no gene match: 4. The CDR3 length is 16 residues. This chain's CDR3 is CASSLASSGFTDTQYF. CDR3 nucleotides: TGTGCCAGCAGCTTAGCTTCTAGCGGGTTCACAGATACGCAGTATTTT.

The J gene is TRBJ2-1, the V gene TRBV6-5; 10 bases align to TRBD2. Germline CDR1 and CDR2: MNHEY and SVGAGI. V shed 2 bases and J 7 bases; nucleotides not matched to a gene: 5. The CDR3 totals 15 residues. DNA for the CDR3: TGTGCCAGCAGTTACAGCGGGAGGGGTTGGAATGAGCAGTTCTTC. This codes for CASSYSGRGWNEQFF.

In this sample, this clone turned up once. J is TRBJ1-1 and V is TRBV6-1; D possibly corresponds to TRBD1 (5 bases). This CDR3 spans 15 amino acids. Per germline, CDR1 MNHNS and CDR2 SASEGT. With 1 base removed from V and 5 bases from J, the gap between germline ends came to 14 bases. The CDR3 sequence: CASSEGKNAGTEAFF. The CDR3 coding sequence is TGTGCCAGCAGTGAAGGGAAAAACGCAGGGACTGAAGCTTTCTTT.

The chain joins TRBV7-9 to TRBJ2-1; D is possibly TRBD1 or TRBD2 (5 bases each). Looked up from germline, CDR1 is SEHNR and CDR2 is FQNEAQ (reference sequence). The CDR3 spans 13 residues. Trimming took 0 bases from V and 5 from J, leaving 5 bases between them. CDR3 bases: TGTGCCAGCAGCTTAGCGGGGGACAATGAGCAGTTCTTC. Amino acid sequence: CASSLAGDNEQFF.

This chain links TRBV6-6 with TRBJ2-5; D possibly uses TRBD1 or TRBD2 (5 bases each). V was cut by 7 bases and J by 1 base, with 10 bases left in between. CDR3 length: 13 residues. CDR1 and CDR2 (germline): MNHNY, SVGAGI (reference sequence). CDR3: CASIPGPQETQYF. CDR3 nucleotide sequence: TGTGCCAGCATACCGGGGCCCCAAGAGACCCAGTACTTC.

CDR3 sequence reads: CASIRQGGDTEAFF. The CDR3 DNA reads as TGTGCCAGCATCCGACAGGGGGGGGACACTGAAGCTTTCTTT. J is TRBJ1-1 and V is TRBV28; 9 positions agree with TRBD1. The CDR3 loop spans 14 amino acids. Germline V CDR1 and CDR2: MDHEN, SYDVKM. V gave up 7 bases and J gave up 3 bases; unmatched junction bases: 6. Filled out from reference TRBV28 and TRBJ1-1, the complete variable domain reads DVKVTQSSRYLVKRTGEKVFLECVQDMDHENMFWYRQDPGLGLRLIYFSYDVKMKEKGDIPEGYSVSREKKERFSLILESASTNQTSMYLCASIRQGGDTEAFFGQGTRLTVV.

The CDR3 sequence is CASSLSLRGGTDTQYF. For the CDR3, the DNA is TGTGCCAGCAGTTTATCATTGCGGGGAGGGACAGATACGCAGTATTTT. The chain uses TRBV27 and TRBJ2-3; 7 bases agree with TRBD2. V was clipped by 0 bases and J by 3 bases; unmatched bases: 6. This CDR3 region has 16 residues. Germline V gene sequence: CDR1 MNHEY, CDR2 SMNVEV (reference sequence).

Written as DNA, the CDR3 is TGCGCCAGCAGCTTGGGTAGGGAGGTTTTCTTT. It specifies CASSLGREVFF. The rearrangement links TRBV5-1 to TRBJ1-1; no definite D call. This CDR3 comprises 11 residues. Germline CDR1 SGHRS, CDR2 YFSETQ. Trimming cost V 0 bases and J 13 bases, with 10 bases left between them.

The CDR3 sequence: CASSFGQSYGYTF. In DNA, the CDR3 is TGTGCCAGCAGCTTTGGACAGTCCTATGGCTACACCTTC. The V call is TRBV7-8, the J call TRBJ1-2; D might be TRBD1 (6 bases). Germline CDR1 SGHVS, CDR2 FQNEAQ. V lost 3 bases and J lost 4, with 9 bases in between. The CDR3 sequence is 13 residues long.

The chain has TRBV11-2 and TRBJ1-4; 9 bases fit TRBD1. V lost 2 bases and J lost 8; bases outside the gene matches: 6. CDR1 is SGHAT and CDR2 is FQNNGV in the germline V gene. The CDR3 spans 15 residues. DNA of the CDR3: TGTGCCAGCAGCTTATCTGGGACAGGGCTCGAAAAACTGTTTTTT. Translated: CASSLSGTGLEKLFF.

The J gene is TRBJ1-2, the V gene TRBV19; the D is unclear. This CDR3 has 14 residues. The V end was cut by 1 base, the J end by 3 bases, with 9 bases between. Germline assignment: CDR1 LNHDA and CDR2 SQIVND (reference sequence). The chain's CDR3 is CASSIGGSYYGYTF. CDR3 sequence (DNA): TGTGCCAGTAGTATAGGAGGCAGCTACTATGGCTACACCTTC.

This CDR3 reads CASSSALQDGSYEQYF. CDR3 DNA sequence: TGTGCCAGCAGCTCTGCCCTTCAGGACGGATCCTACGAGCAGTACTTC. The genes are TRBV7-8 and TRBJ2-7; no clear D gene. The CDR3 is made up of 16 amino acids. Germline assignment: CDR1 SGHVS and CDR2 FQNEAQ. V was cut by 4 bases and J by 1 base, with 17 bases left in between.

The V call is TRBV4-2, the J call TRBJ1-4; D perhaps matches TRBD1 (5 bases). The length of the CDR3 is 15 residues. Germline values: CDR1 LGHNA, CDR2 YNFKEQ. The V and J ends lost 4 bases and 3 bases respectively, with 12 bases between them. The CDR3: CASSRRQPANEKLFF. Here the CDR3 DNA reads TGTGCCAGCAGCCGAAGACAGCCGGCTAATGAAAAACTGTTTTTT.

The chain carries TRBV19 and TRBJ1-2, with TRBD1 matching 7 bases. This CDR3 region has 17 residues. From germline, CDR1 is LNHDA and CDR2 SQIVND (reference sequence). After removal of 8 bases from V and 4 bases from J, the junction contained 19 bases not matched to a gene. The CDR3: CASQASGQLALGYGYTF. DNA for the CDR3: TGTGCCAGTCAGGCTTCGGGACAGCTAGCCTTAGGCTATGGCTACACCTTC.

The CDR3 is CASSQARLAGETDTQYF. The CDR3, as DNA: TGTGCCAGCAGCCAAGCGAGACTAGCGGGAGAAACAGATACGCAGTATTTT. This chain links TRBV4-2 with TRBJ2-3; 12 nucleotides agree with TRBD2. V lost 1 base and J lost 3; bases outside the gene matches: 5. Germline-derived CDR1 and CDR2 are LGHNA and YNFKEQ. The CDR3 runs to 17 residues.